A selection of T cell receptor beta chains follows, all from one sample in a study of CD8+ T cells in alopecia areata. Using immunoSEQ multiplex PCR, the repertoire was profiled, and TCRdb retains in-frame clones only, with some absent. The sample contains 110,000 to 150,000 clones, nearly 55% of which appear only once. The specimen comprised CD8+ T cells sorted from blood, sampled at week 4, from a patient treated with tofacitinib. Source of these receptors: a human donor with alopecia areata. Each CDR3 is given with its conserved first and last residue. The order of the fields is D gene, V gene, clone size, J gene, CDR3 DNA, CDR3 protein. D genes are given only for firm matches. Clone size is shown for a subset of rows, as once, few, many or a class of expanded clone.

d_call: .
v_call: TRBV9
clone_size: .
j_call: TRBJ2-7
cdr3_nt: TGTGCCAGCAGCGCGTGGGGGGAGGTACGAGGTGAGCAGTACTTC
cdr3_aa: CASSAWGEVRGEQYF

d_call: .
v_call: TRBV27
clone_size: few
j_call: TRBJ2-1
cdr3_nt: TGTGCCAGCAGTAACAGGGCGTCCTACAATGAGCAGTTCTTC
cdr3_aa: CASSNRASYNEQFF

d_call: TRBD1
v_call: TRBV30
clone_size: .
j_call: TRBJ2-5
cdr3_nt: TGTGCCTGGAGTATAGACAGGGTCGAGGCCCAGTACTTC
cdr3_aa: CAWSIDRVEAQYF

d_call: TRBD1
v_call: TRBV30
clone_size: .
j_call: TRBJ1-6
cdr3_nt: TGTGCCTGGAGTGCCAAAAGGGGGCTTGATTCACCCCTCCACTTT
cdr3_aa: CAWSAKRGLDSPLHF

d_call: .
v_call: TRBV5-1
clone_size: few
j_call: TRBJ1-6
cdr3_nt: TGCGCCAGCAGCTTGGAAACCAGCCAGACACCCCTCCACTTT
cdr3_aa: CASSLETSQTPLHF

d_call: .
v_call: TRBV5-6
clone_size: few
j_call: TRBJ2-1
cdr3_nt: TGTGCCAGCAGCTTGTCCCACAATGAGCAGTTCTTC
cdr3_aa: CASSLSHNEQFF

d_call: .
v_call: TRBV11-2
clone_size: few
j_call: TRBJ2-7
cdr3_nt: TGTGCCAGCAGCCATTATCAGAACTCTCACTACGAGCAGTACTTC
cdr3_aa: CASSHYQNSHYEQYF

d_call: .
v_call: TRBV5-6
clone_size: .
j_call: TRBJ1-6
cdr3_nt: TGTGCCAGCAGCTTCGGGGACGCCAAAAGGACCCTCCACTTT
cdr3_aa: CASSFGDAKRTLHF

d_call: .
v_call: TRBV6-5
clone_size: .
j_call: TRBJ1-2
cdr3_nt: TGTGCCAGCAGTTACGCCGAGGGCCGCGATGGCTACACCTTC
cdr3_aa: CASSYAEGRDGYTF

d_call: .
v_call: TRBV4-3
clone_size: .
j_call: TRBJ1-3
cdr3_nt: TGCGCCAGCAGCCAAGAGGGAAACACCATATATTTT
cdr3_aa: CASSQEGNTIYF

d_call: .
v_call: TRBV29-1
clone_size: once
j_call: TRBJ1-2
cdr3_nt: TGCAGCGTCCCGTGGACAGCTAACTATGGCTACACCTTC
cdr3_aa: CSVPWTANYGYTF

d_call: TRBD1
v_call: TRBV29-1
clone_size: few
j_call: TRBJ2-1
cdr3_nt: TGCAGCCTAGGGGGCAAAACTCAATACAATGAGCAGTTCTTC
cdr3_aa: CSLGGKTQYNEQFF

d_call: .
v_call: TRBV10-3
clone_size: few
j_call: TRBJ2-1
cdr3_nt: TGTGCCGCCCATTCGGGGTCTCCCTACAATGAGCAGTTCTTC
cdr3_aa: CAAHSGSPYNEQFF

d_call: TRBD1
v_call: TRBV29-1
clone_size: .
j_call: TRBJ2-7
cdr3_nt: TGCAGCGTTGCGGCAGGGGGCACCTACGAGCAGTACTTC
cdr3_aa: CSVAAGGTYEQYF

d_call: .
v_call: TRBV9
clone_size: .
j_call: TRBJ1-5
cdr3_nt: TGTGCCAGCAGCCTGGGCGACAGTCAGCCCCAGCATTTT
cdr3_aa: CASSLGDSQPQHF

d_call: .
v_call: TRBV9
clone_size: .
j_call: TRBJ2-7
cdr3_nt: TGTGCCAGCAGCGTAGAGGGCAGCTCCTACGAGCAGTACTTC
cdr3_aa: CASSVEGSSYEQYF

d_call: TRBD2
v_call: TRBV5-4
clone_size: .
j_call: TRBJ2-2
cdr3_nt: TGTGCCAGCAGCCGGGGACTAGCGGGGGAAGGGGAGCTGTTTTTT
cdr3_aa: CASSRGLAGEGELFF

d_call: .
v_call: TRBV30
clone_size: .
j_call: TRBJ1-1
cdr3_nt: TGTGCCTGGAGTCCGACAGGCCACACTGAAGCTTTCTTT
cdr3_aa: CAWSPTGHTEAFF

d_call: TRBD1
v_call: TRBV27
clone_size: few
j_call: TRBJ1-4
cdr3_nt: TGTGCCAGCAGCGCAACAGGGGCTAATGAAAAACTGTTTTTT
cdr3_aa: CASSATGANEKLFF

d_call: TRBD2
v_call: TRBV29-1
clone_size: .
j_call: TRBJ2-5
cdr3_nt: TGCAGCGTTGAGGGGGGGGAGCCCCAAGAGACCCAGTACTTC
cdr3_aa: CSVEGGEPQETQYF

d_call: TRBD1
v_call: TRBV15
clone_size: .
j_call: TRBJ2-7
cdr3_nt: TGTGCCACCAGCGCGGACAGGGGCTACGAGCAGTACTTC
cdr3_aa: CATSADRGYEQYF

d_call: TRBD1
v_call: TRBV6-5
clone_size: few
j_call: TRBJ1-2
cdr3_nt: TGTGCCAGCAGTTACTCGACAGGGCTTGGCTACACCTTC
cdr3_aa: CASSYSTGLGYTF

d_call: .
v_call: TRBV10-3
clone_size: few
j_call: TRBJ1-2
cdr3_nt: TGTGCCATATTGGGAGAGGTGGTCTATGGCTACACCTTC
cdr3_aa: CAILGEVVYGYTF

d_call: TRBD1
v_call: TRBV27
clone_size: .
j_call: TRBJ2-4
cdr3_nt: TGTGCCAGCAGTCCCCTAGGACAGGGGGGAAACATTCAGTACTTC
cdr3_aa: CASSPLGQGGNIQYF

d_call: TRBD1
v_call: TRBV13
clone_size: .
j_call: TRBJ2-7
cdr3_nt: TGTGCCAGCAGCTCGAAGACAGGGGAAGGGTATACCCCTAGCTACGAGCAGTACTTC
cdr3_aa: CASSSKTGEGYTPSYEQYF

d_call: .
v_call: TRBV5-6
clone_size: .
j_call: TRBJ2-7
cdr3_nt: TGTGCCAGCAGCGGTGACAGGTCCTACGAGCAGTACTTC
cdr3_aa: CASSGDRSYEQYF

d_call: TRBD1
v_call: TRBV9
clone_size: .
j_call: TRBJ1-6
cdr3_nt: TGTGCCAGCAGCGTCTTAGAGGGGGCTAATTCACCCCTCCACTTT
cdr3_aa: CASSVLEGANSPLHF

d_call: .
v_call: TRBV7-9
clone_size: few
j_call: TRBJ2-5
cdr3_nt: TGTGCCAGCACCCTCGACGAGACCCAGTACTTC
cdr3_aa: CASTLDETQYF

d_call: TRBD2
v_call: TRBV5-1
clone_size: .
j_call: TRBJ2-7
cdr3_nt: TGCGCCAGCAGCCTGTGGGGGGGCTACGAGCAGTACTTC
cdr3_aa: CASSLWGGYEQYF

d_call: TRBD1
v_call: TRBV27
clone_size: .
j_call: TRBJ1-1
cdr3_nt: TGTGCCAGCGGACAGGGTTCTCGGGACACTGAAGCTTTCTTT
cdr3_aa: CASGQGSRDTEAFF

d_call: .
v_call: TRBV29-1
clone_size: .
j_call: TRBJ1-4
cdr3_nt: TGCAGCGTTGAAGGGCAGCCTAATGAAAAACTGTTTTTT
cdr3_aa: CSVEGQPNEKLFF

d_call: .
v_call: TRBV5-6
clone_size: .
j_call: TRBJ1-5
cdr3_nt: TGTGCCAGCAGCTTGAAAATGAGTAATCAGCCCCAGCATTTT
cdr3_aa: CASSLKMSNQPQHF

d_call: TRBD1
v_call: TRBV30
clone_size: .
j_call: TRBJ1-1
cdr3_nt: TGTGCCTGGAGTGGCCTCCCGGGACAGGGGAGGCCTTTCTTT
cdr3_aa: CAWSGLPGQGRPFF

d_call: .
v_call: TRBV11-2
clone_size: .
j_call: TRBJ1-3
cdr3_nt: TGTGCCAGCAGCTTAGATTTGGGTTCTGGAAACACCATATATTTT
cdr3_aa: CASSLDLGSGNTIYF

d_call: TRBD2
v_call: TRBV4-3
clone_size: .
j_call: TRBJ2-7
cdr3_nt: TGCGCCAGCAGCCAAGATTCGCGGGGGGAGAACCACGAGCAGTACTTC
cdr3_aa: CASSQDSRGENHEQYF

d_call: .
v_call: TRBV9
clone_size: .
j_call: TRBJ2-5
cdr3_nt: TGTGCCAGCAGCGGCCTAGGAGAGACCCAGTACTTC
cdr3_aa: CASSGLGETQYF

d_call: TRBD2
v_call: TRBV11-2
clone_size: few
j_call: TRBJ2-7
cdr3_nt: TGTGCCAGCAGCTTAAGCGGGGGGGTTGAGTACGAGCAGTACTTC
cdr3_aa: CASSLSGGVEYEQYF

d_call: .
v_call: TRBV9
clone_size: .
j_call: TRBJ2-2
cdr3_nt: TGTGCCAGCAGCGTAGTGGGCTCCGGGGAGCTGTTTTTT
cdr3_aa: CASSVVGSGELFF

d_call: .
v_call: TRBV29-1
clone_size: few
j_call: TRBJ1-2
cdr3_nt: TGCAGCGCTTCGACTAACTATGGCTACACCTTC
cdr3_aa: CSASTNYGYTF

d_call: .
v_call: TRBV7-9
clone_size: .
j_call: TRBJ2-5
cdr3_nt: TGTGCCAGCAGCTATAAGCACGCAGGGCAAGAGACCCAGTACTTC
cdr3_aa: CASSYKHAGQETQYF

d_call: TRBD1
v_call: TRBV2
clone_size: few
j_call: TRBJ1-1
cdr3_nt: TGTGCCAGCAGTGAAGTCAGACAGGGGAACACTGAAGCTTTCTTT
cdr3_aa: CASSEVRQGNTEAFF

d_call: .
v_call: TRBV7-2
clone_size: .
j_call: TRBJ2-7
cdr3_nt: TGTGCCAGCACCTTACTAGGAGCTCCCTACGAGCAGTACTTC
cdr3_aa: CASTLLGAPYEQYF

d_call: .
v_call: TRBV5-6
clone_size: .
j_call: TRBJ2-7
cdr3_nt: TGTGCCAGCAGCTTCATGAGGCGGGGGCTGTCCTACGAGCAGTACTTC
cdr3_aa: CASSFMRRGLSYEQYF

d_call: TRBD1
v_call: TRBV5-1
clone_size: few
j_call: TRBJ2-3
cdr3_nt: TGCGCCAGCACCCCGGGGCAGGGGGCCTTGGATACGCAGTATTTT
cdr3_aa: CASTPGQGALDTQYF

d_call: .
v_call: TRBV27
clone_size: .
j_call: TRBJ1-2
cdr3_nt: TGTGCCAGCAGTGCGCCGGGGACCGGGCATAATGGCTACACCTTC
cdr3_aa: CASSAPGTGHNGYTF

d_call: TRBD1
v_call: TRBV7-9
clone_size: few
j_call: TRBJ2-7
cdr3_nt: TGTGCCAGCAGCCACCGGGACAGGGGGCCCAACGAGCAGTACTTC
cdr3_aa: CASSHRDRGPNEQYF

d_call: .
v_call: TRBV29-1
clone_size: .
j_call: TRBJ2-7
cdr3_nt: TGCAGCGCCAGGGGCCACTCCTCCTACGAGCAGTACTTC
cdr3_aa: CSARGHSSYEQYF

d_call: .
v_call: TRBV6-5
clone_size: .
j_call: TRBJ2-5
cdr3_nt: TGTGCCAGCAGTCACGAGGGAGAGACCCAGTACTTC
cdr3_aa: CASSHEGETQYF

d_call: TRBD1
v_call: TRBV30
clone_size: .
j_call: TRBJ1-6
cdr3_nt: TGTGCCTTCGACCGCTTGGACAGGGGGAATTCACCCCTCCACTTT
cdr3_aa: CAFDRLDRGNSPLHF

d_call: .
v_call: TRBV30
clone_size: few
j_call: TRBJ2-1
cdr3_nt: TGTGCCTGGTCCCGAGGGGGGGGAGACAATGAGCAGTTCTTC
cdr3_aa: CAWSRGGGDNEQFF

d_call: TRBD2
v_call: TRBV7-9
clone_size: .
j_call: TRBJ2-3
cdr3_nt: TGTGCCAGCAGCTCGACTAGCGGGGGGCCCACAGATACGCAGTATTTT
cdr3_aa: CASSSTSGGPTDTQYF

d_call: .
v_call: TRBV7-9
clone_size: .
j_call: TRBJ1-1
cdr3_nt: TGTGCCCTAAGGAAGGAGAACACTGAAGCTTTCTTT
cdr3_aa: CALRKENTEAFF

d_call: .
v_call: TRBV2
clone_size: .
j_call: TRBJ2-1
cdr3_nt: TGTGCCAGCAGTGAAGCGGGAGGGGGCTACAATGAGCAGTTCTTC
cdr3_aa: CASSEAGGGYNEQFF

d_call: .
v_call: TRBV19
clone_size: once
j_call: TRBJ1-2
cdr3_nt: TGTGCCAGTAGTAGAAGACTACTGGGCTATGGCTACACCTTC
cdr3_aa: CASSRRLLGYGYTF

d_call: .
v_call: TRBV7-9
clone_size: .
j_call: TRBJ2-7
cdr3_nt: TGTGCCAGCAGCTCGGGACTCGGCGAGCAGTACTTC
cdr3_aa: CASSSGLGEQYF